This entry lists 21 T cell receptor beta chains sequenced from one sample in a study of sequential checkpoint blockade in melanoma (dated by TCRdb to 2018 to 2020). Library creation used the immunoSEQ multiplex PCR assay. The source is immuneACCESS, and TCRdb retained only in-frame sequences with V and J called. Part of the clones is not carried over; for the studies checked, unresolved V genes explain less than half of this, and the remainder is unexplained. The sample profile shows about 4,800 clones; about three quarters of them were found once. The top ten clonotypes cover under 80% of the sample. The treatment or condition label here, explained by the study, means: randomized to nivolumab then ipilimumab (arm A) or the reverse (arm B). Source: CD8+ T cells sorted from blood (inferred from file names), taken from a patient given nivolumab and ipilimumab in sequence. The source of these receptors is a human donor with melanoma.

The chain is built from TRBV7-8 and TRBJ2-7; 11 bases align to TRBD2. The CDR3 sequence is 16 residues long. V was pared by 1 base and J by 3 bases, with 5 bases of the junction left unmatched. Germline loops: CDR1 SGHVS, CDR2 FQNEAQ. CDR3 sequence: CASSLDTSGSGYEQYF. As DNA, the CDR3 is TGTGCCAGCAGCTTAGATACTAGCGGGAGCGGCTACGAGCAGTACTTC.

The chain carries TRBV6-1 and TRBJ1-2; 7 bases match TRBD1. The germline V gene encodes CDR1 MNHNS and CDR2 SASEGT. CDR3 length: 14 amino acids. V gave up 6 bases and J gave up 7 bases; unmatched junction bases: 11. The CDR3 protein is CASREGQLSAGYTF. The DNA for the CDR3 is TGTGCCAGCAGAGAGGGACAGCTCTCTGCTGGCTACACCTTC.

Sample share makes this clone medium-sized. The CDR3 DNA reads TGTGCCACCAGCAGAGTAGCGACAGGGAGCTCTGGGGCCAACGTCCTGACTTTC. Its protein product is CATSRVATGSSGANVLTF. The chain has TRBV15 and TRBJ2-6; 7 bases align to TRBD1. V lost 1 base and J lost 0; bases outside the gene matches: 6. Germline CDR1 LNHNV, CDR2 YYDKDF (reference sequence). This CDR3 has 18 amino acids.

In this sample, this clone turned up a few times. This chain joins TRBV21-1 and TRBJ1-5. TRBV21-1 is an annotated pseudogene. CDR3 length: 16 amino acids. The CDR3 DNA sequence: TGTGCCAGCAGCAACACGGACTGGGGACTGAATCAGCCCCAGCATTTT. This gives the protein CASSNTDWGLNQPQHF.

By share, this clone ranks as large. The CDR3 DNA reads as TGTGCCAGTAGTATGACAGGGGAGGCCCTCGAGCAGTACTTC. Protein product: CASSMTGEALEQYF. This chain joins TRBV19 and TRBJ2-7; TRBD1 matches 8 bases. Germline V gene sequence: CDR1 LNHDA, CDR2 SQIVND (reference sequence). V gave up 3 bases and J gave up 6 bases; unmatched junction bases: 7. This CDR3 comprises 14 residues.

The chain is built from TRBV4-1 and TRBJ2-6; perhaps TRBD2 as D (6 bases). The V end lost 0 bases, the J end lost 2 bases, and 11 bases lay between the germline ends. Germline CDR1 MGHRA, CDR2 YSYEKL. The CDR3 length is 17 residues. The CDR3 protein is CASSQEAAGPGANVLTF. The CDR3 coding sequence is TGCGCCAGCAGCCAAGAAGCGGCGGGACCTGGGGCCAACGTCCTGACTTTC.

This clone was seen a handful of times. V is TRBV7-9 and J is TRBJ2-7; D call uncertain. The length of the CDR3 is 13 residues. The germline V and J ends were trimmed by 2 bases and 3 bases, with 8 bases remaining between them. Germline V gives CDR1 SEHNR, CDR2 FQNEAQ (reference sequence). CDR3 loop: CASSLIPSYEQYF. As DNA, the CDR3 is TGTGCCAGCAGCTTAATCCCCAGCTACGAGCAGTACTTC.

The rearrangement links TRBV5-1 to TRBJ2-7; 11 bases are shared with TRBD1. CDR1 and CDR2 (germline): SGHRS, YFSETQ. The CDR3 spans 16 residues. V dropped 4 bases and J dropped 2; count of bases not matched to a gene: 8. Here the CDR3 DNA reads TGCGCCAGCAGCGTCGGACAGGGGGCAACCACCTACGAGCAGTACTTC. Translation: CASSVGQGATTYEQYF.

The chain is built from TRBV4-1 and TRBJ2-7; 8 nucleotides match TRBD1. The junction had 10 bases not matched to a gene; V was cut back by 0 bases and J by 6 bases. The CDR3 is made up of 16 amino acids. Germline loops: CDR1 MGHRA, CDR2 YSYEKL. CDR3 in amino acids: CASSQDPGTGPREQYF. DNA for the CDR3: TGCGCCAGCAGCCAAGATCCCGGGACAGGACCCCGCGAGCAGTACTTC.

The rearrangement uses TRBV28 and TRBJ2-7, with D maybe TRBD2 (7 bases). Germline CDR1 MDHEN, CDR2 SYDVKM. This CDR3 is built from 15 residues. Trimming stripped 2 bases from V and 5 bases from J, with 16 bases between. The CDR3 DNA reads as TGTGCCAGCAGTTTACCCCGCGGGGGCGTCCACGAGCAGTACTTC. This codes for CASSLPRGGVHEQYF.

The genes are TRBV6-5 and TRBJ2-7; 7 nucleotides match TRBD1. The CDR3 totals 15 residues. CDR1 MNHEY and CDR2 SVGAGI come from the germline V gene. With V trimmed by 2 bases and J by 2 bases, 6 bases remained unmatched. The CDR3 nucleotides are TGTGCCAGCAGTTACCCAGGGGGATCGGCCTACGAGCAGTACTTC. Translating gives CASSYPGGSAYEQYF.

This clone was found a few times. For the CDR3, the DNA is TGTGCCAGCAGCTTAGAGGCTAGCGGGAGTTACGAGCAGTACTTC. It encodes CASSLEASGSYEQYF. The rearrangement joins TRBV7-9 to TRBJ2-7, with 10 bases identical to TRBD2. Germline CDR1 reads SEHNR; CDR2 reads FQNEAQ (reference sequence). The CDR3 covers 15 residues. The J segment lost 4 bases and the V segment lost 1 base, leaving 4 bases of the junction unmatched.

A few counts support this clone. The J gene is TRBJ1-2, the V gene TRBV7-9, with 9 bases identical to TRBD1. Germline-derived CDR1 and CDR2 are SEHNR and FQNEAQ (reference sequence). The CDR3 spans 15 residues. V trimming: 4 bases; J trimming: 3 bases; junction bases outside the gene matches: 6. CDR3 protein: CASSSAQGADYGYTF. The CDR3 DNA is TGTGCCAGCAGCTCGGCACAGGGGGCGGACTATGGCTACACCTTC.

In its sample, this clone was seen once. J is TRBJ2-3 and V is TRBV6-1; 7 bases align to TRBD2. This CDR3 has 14 residues. V shed 2 bases and J 3 bases; nucleotides not matched to a gene: 2. CDR1 and CDR2 (germline): MNHNS, SASEGT. The CDR3 DNA reads TGTGCCAGCAGTGAAAGCGGGGAAACAGATACGCAGTATTTT. Translation: CASSESGETDTQYF.

This clone ranks as large. V and J are TRBV28 and TRBJ1-5, with D unresolved. This CDR3 has 17 residues. V lost 5 bases and J lost 0, with 17 bases in between. From germline, CDR1 is MDHEN and CDR2 SYDVKM. The CDR3 region is CASSPLTGVYSNQPQHF. CDR3 nucleotides: TGTGCCAGCAGTCCCCTGACCGGGGTATATAGCAATCAGCCCCAGCATTTT.

The chain couples TRBV29-1 to TRBJ1-1; no firm D call. The length of the CDR3 is 11 residues. The germline gives CDR1 SQVTM, CDR2 ANQGSEA. V lost 6 bases to trimming and J lost 8 bases, with 13 bases between them. CDR3 bases: TGCAGCGTAGGACCGGGCGGGGAAGCTTTCTTT. Translation: CSVGPGGEAFF.

The rearrangement joins TRBV6-6 to TRBJ1-1; 8 bases line up with TRBD1. The CDR3 runs to 13 residues. The germline V gene encodes CDR1 MNHNY and CDR2 SVGAGI (reference sequence). Trimming removed 10 bases from V and 5 bases from J; junction bases left unmatched: 9. The CDR3 region is CATLQGGVTEAFF. The DNA for the CDR3 is TGTGCCACCTTACAGGGGGGGGTTACTGAAGCTTTCTTT.

V is TRBV14 and J is TRBJ2-7, with unresolved D. Germline assignment: CDR1 SGHDN and CDR2 FVKESK. V shed 0 bases and J shed 3 bases, with 6 bases lying between them. This CDR3 has 13 amino acids. In DNA, the CDR3 is TGTGCCAGCAGCCAAGATCGCAGCTACGAGCAGTACTTC. The encoded protein is CASSQDRSYEQYF.

The V call is TRBV19, the J call TRBJ2-7; TRBD2 matches 7 bases. V was clipped by 1 base and J by 0 bases; unmatched bases: 3. There are 15 residues in the CDR3. In germline, CDR1 is LNHDA, CDR2 SQIVND (reference sequence). The CDR3 bases are TGTGCCAGTAGTATAGGGGGCGGGAGCTCCTACGAGCAGTACTTC. Residues: CASSIGGGSSYEQYF.

This rearrangement joins TRBV5-6 to TRBJ2-1, with D perhaps matching TRBD1 (6 bases). V was clipped by 4 bases and J by 5 bases, with 16 bases between them. CDR3 size: 15 residues. Germline V gene lookup returns CDR1 SGHDT and CDR2 YYEEEE. The CDR3 here is CASSNKQGYNNEQFF. DNA of the CDR3: TGTGCCAGCAGCAACAAACAGGGCTATAACAATGAGCAGTTCTTC. Full variable domain (missing parts from reference TRBV5-6 and TRBJ2-1): DAGVTQSPTHLIKTRGQQVTLRCSPKSGHDTVSWYQQALGQGPQFIFQYYEEEERQRGNFPDRFSGHQFPNYSSELNVNALLLGDSALYLCASSNKQGYNNEQFFGPGTRLTVL.

This clone was picked up one time. V gene TRBV6-5 combines with J gene TRBJ2-7; possible D gene TRBD2, 6 bases. The CDR3 extends over 14 amino acids. Per germline, CDR1 MNHEY and CDR2 SVGAGI. Trimming stripped 0 bases from V and 4 bases from J, with 10 bases between. The CDR3 is CASSYSGGNYEQYF. CDR3 nucleotide sequence: TGTGCCAGCAGTTACTCAGGCGGGAATTACGAGCAGTACTTC.